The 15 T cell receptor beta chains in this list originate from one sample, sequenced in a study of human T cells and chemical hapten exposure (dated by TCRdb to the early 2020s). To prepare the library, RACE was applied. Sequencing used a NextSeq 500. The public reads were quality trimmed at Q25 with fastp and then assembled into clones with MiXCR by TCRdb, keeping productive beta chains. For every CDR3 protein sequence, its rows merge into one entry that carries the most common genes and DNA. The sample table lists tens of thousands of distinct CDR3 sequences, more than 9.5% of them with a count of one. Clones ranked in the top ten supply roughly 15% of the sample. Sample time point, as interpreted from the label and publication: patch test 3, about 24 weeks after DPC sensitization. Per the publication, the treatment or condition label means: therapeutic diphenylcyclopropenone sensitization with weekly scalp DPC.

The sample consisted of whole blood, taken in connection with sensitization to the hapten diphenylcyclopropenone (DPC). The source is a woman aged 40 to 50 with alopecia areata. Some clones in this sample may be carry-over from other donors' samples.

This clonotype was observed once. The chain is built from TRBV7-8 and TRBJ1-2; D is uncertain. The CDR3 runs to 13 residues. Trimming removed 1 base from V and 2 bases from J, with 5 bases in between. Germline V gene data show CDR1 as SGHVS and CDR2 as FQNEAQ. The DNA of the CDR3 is TGTGCCAGCAGCTTAGACATAAACTATGGCTACACCTTC. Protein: CASSLDINYGYTF.

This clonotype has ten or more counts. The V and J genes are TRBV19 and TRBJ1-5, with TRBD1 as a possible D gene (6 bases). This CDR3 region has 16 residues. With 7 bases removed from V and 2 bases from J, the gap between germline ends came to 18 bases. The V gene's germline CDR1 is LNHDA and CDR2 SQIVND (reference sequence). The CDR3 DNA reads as TGTGCCAGTACCATAATACAGGGTGTTCGCAATCAGCCCCAGCATTTT. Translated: CASTIIQGVRNQPQHF.

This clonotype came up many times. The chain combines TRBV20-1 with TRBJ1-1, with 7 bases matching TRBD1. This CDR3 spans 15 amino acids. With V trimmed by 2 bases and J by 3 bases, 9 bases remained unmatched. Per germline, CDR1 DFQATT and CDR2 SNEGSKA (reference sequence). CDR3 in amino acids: CSARNPATGDTEAFF. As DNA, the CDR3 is TGCAGTGCTAGAAATCCCGCAACAGGGGACACTGAAGCTTTCTTT.

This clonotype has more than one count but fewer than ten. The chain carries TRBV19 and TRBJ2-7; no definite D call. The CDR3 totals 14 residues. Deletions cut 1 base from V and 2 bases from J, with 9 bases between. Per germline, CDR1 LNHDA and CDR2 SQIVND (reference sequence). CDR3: CASSIATETYEQYF. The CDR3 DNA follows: TGTGCCAGTAGTATAGCAACAGAGACCTACGAGCAGTACTTC.

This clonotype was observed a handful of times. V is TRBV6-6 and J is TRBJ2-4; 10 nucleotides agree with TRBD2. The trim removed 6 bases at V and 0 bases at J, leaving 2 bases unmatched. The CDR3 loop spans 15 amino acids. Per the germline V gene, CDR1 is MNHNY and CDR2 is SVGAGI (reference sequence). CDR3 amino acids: CASSQRGGAKNIQYF. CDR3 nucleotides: TGTGCCAGCAGCCAGCGGGGGGGAGCCAAAAACATTCAGTACTTC.

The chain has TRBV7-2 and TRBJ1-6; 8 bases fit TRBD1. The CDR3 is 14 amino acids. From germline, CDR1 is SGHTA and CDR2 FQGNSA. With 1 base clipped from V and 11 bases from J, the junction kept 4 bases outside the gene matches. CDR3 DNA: TGTGCCAGCAGCTTAGGTCTACAGGGGGCACCCCTCCACTTT. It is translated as CASSLGLQGAPLHF.

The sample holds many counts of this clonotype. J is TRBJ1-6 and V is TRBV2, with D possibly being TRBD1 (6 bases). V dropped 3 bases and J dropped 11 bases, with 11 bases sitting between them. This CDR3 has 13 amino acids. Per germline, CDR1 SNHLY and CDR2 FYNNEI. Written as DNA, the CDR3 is TGTGCCAGCAGTGACACAGGGTATGCACCCCTCCACTTT. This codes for CASSDTGYAPLHF.

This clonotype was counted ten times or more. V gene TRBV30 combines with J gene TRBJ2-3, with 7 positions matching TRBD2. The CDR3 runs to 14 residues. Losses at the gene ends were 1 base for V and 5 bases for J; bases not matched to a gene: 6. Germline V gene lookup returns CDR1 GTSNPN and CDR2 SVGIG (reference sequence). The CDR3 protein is CAWSGTSVIDTQYF. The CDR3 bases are TGTGCCTGGAGTGGAACTAGCGTTATAGATACGCAGTATTTT.

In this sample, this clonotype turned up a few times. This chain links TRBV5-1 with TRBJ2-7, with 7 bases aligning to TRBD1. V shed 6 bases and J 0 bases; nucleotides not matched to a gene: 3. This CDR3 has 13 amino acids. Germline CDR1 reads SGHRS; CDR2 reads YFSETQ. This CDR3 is CASNRDSSYEQYF. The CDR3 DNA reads TGCGCCAGCAACCGGGACAGCTCCTACGAGCAGTACTTC.

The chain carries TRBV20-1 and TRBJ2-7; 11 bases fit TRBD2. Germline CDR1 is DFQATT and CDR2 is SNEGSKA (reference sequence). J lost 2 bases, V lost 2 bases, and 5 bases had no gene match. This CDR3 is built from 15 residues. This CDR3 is CSARTGLADAYEQYF. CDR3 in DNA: TGCAGTGCTAGAACGGGACTAGCGGATGCCTACGAGCAGTACTTC.

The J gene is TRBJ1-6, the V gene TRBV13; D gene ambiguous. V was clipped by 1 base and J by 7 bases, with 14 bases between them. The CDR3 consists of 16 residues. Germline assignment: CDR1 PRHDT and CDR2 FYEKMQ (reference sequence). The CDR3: CASSLEVMGLNSPLHF. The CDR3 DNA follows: TGTGCCAGCAGCTTAGAGGTTATGGGGTTGAATTCACCCCTCCACTTT.

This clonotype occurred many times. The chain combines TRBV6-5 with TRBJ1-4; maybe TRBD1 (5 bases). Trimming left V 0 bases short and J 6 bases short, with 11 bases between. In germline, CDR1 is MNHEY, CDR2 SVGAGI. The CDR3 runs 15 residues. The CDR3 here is CASSYSASTDEKLFF. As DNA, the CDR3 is TGTGCCAGCAGTTACTCTGCCTCGACAGATGAAAAACTGTTTTTT.

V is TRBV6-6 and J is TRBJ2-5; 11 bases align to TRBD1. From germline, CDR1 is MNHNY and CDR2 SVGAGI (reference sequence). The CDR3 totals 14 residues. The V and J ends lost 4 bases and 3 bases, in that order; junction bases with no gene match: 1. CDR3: CASSWGQGEETQYF. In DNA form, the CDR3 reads TGTGCCAGCAGTTGGGGACAGGGGGAAGAGACCCAGTACTTC.

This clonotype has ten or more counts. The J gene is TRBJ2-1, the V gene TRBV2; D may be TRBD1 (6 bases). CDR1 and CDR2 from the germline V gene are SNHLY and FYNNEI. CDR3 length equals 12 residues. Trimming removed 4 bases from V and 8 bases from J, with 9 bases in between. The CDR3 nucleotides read TGTGCCAGCAGTGCAGGGGCGGATGAGCAGTTCTTC. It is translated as CASSAGADEQFF.

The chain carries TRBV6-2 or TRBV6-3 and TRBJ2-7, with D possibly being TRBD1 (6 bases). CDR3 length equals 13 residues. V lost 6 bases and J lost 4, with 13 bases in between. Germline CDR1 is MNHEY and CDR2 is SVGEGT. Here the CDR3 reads CASSRGSRYEQYF. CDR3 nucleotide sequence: TGTGCCAGCAGCAGGGGATCGAGATACGAGCAGTACTTC.